This T cell receptor beta chain was captured in a study of cytomegalovirus exposure and HLA in healthy donors. PCR was performed using 60 Vbeta and 13 Jbeta primers. Libraries were prepared by immunoSEQ multiplex PCR; TCRdb keeps only in-frame clonotypes and omits some of them. Among 100,000 to 150,000 clones listed, around four fifths were seen once. Per germline, CDR1 SGHVS and CDR2 FQNEAQ. Trimming removed 0 bases from V and 5 bases from J, with 16 bases in between. This CDR3 has 16 amino acids. This receptor was identified in a man younger than 45 in good health and CMV-seronegative. The sequenced sample was PBMCs. The V call is TRBV7-8, the J call TRBJ2-5, with D possibly TRBD1 on 6 matching bases. This CDR3 is CASSLAGGALGETQYF. CDR3 DNA: TGTGCCAGCAGCTTAGCAGGGGGAGCTTTGGGGGAGACCCAGTACTTC.